Listed below are T cell receptor beta chains from one sample, sequenced in a study of T cell repertoires in ileal Crohn's disease. Profiled with immunoSEQ multiplex PCR; TCRdb holds only in-frame clones, not every one. The repertoire holds around 15,000 clones, roughly 80% seen once, with roughly 14% in the top ten. Sequencing was done on a sample of ileal tissue. Receptors originate from an adult with Crohn's disease. CDR3s include the opening cysteine and the closing phenylalanine or tryptophan. A D gene is named only where the DNA matches it firmly. Only some rows state a clone size, as once, few, many or a class for expanded clones.

v_gene: TRBV6-4
d_gene: TRBD1
abundance: .
j_gene: TRBJ2-1
CDR3nt: TGTGCCAGCAGTGACTCGCCCTTATACCGACAGGGTGAGAGCTCCTACAATGAGCAGTTCTTC
CDR3aa: CASSDSPLYRQGESSYNEQFF

v_gene: TRBV10-2
d_gene: .
abundance: .
j_gene: TRBJ2-2
CDR3nt: TGCGCCAGCAGTGAGTGGCGGGGGCGCGTGGGGAACACCGGGGAGCTGTTTTTT
CDR3aa: CASSEWRGRVGNTGELFF

v_gene: TRBV10-1
d_gene: TRBD2
abundance: .
j_gene: TRBJ2-1
CDR3nt: TGCGCCAGCAGTGAGGGCGAGCGGGGGGACAATGAGCAGTTCTTC
CDR3aa: CASSEGERGDNEQFF

v_gene: TRBV30
d_gene: .
abundance: .
j_gene: TRBJ2-5
CDR3nt: TGTGCCTGGAGTGTCAGGCGGCGGGAGACCCAGTACTTC
CDR3aa: CAWSVRRRETQYF

v_gene: TRBV15
d_gene: .
abundance: .
j_gene: TRBJ2-7
CDR3nt: TGTGCCACCAGCAGAGGCGGGGATTATTCCTACGAGCAGTACTTC
CDR3aa: CATSRGGDYSYEQYF

v_gene: TRBV30
d_gene: .
abundance: .
j_gene: TRBJ1-2
CDR3nt: TGTGCCTGGAGTGTGGACCTTCTTTATGGCTACACCTTC
CDR3aa: CAWSVDLLYGYTF

v_gene: TRBV15
d_gene: .
abundance: once
j_gene: TRBJ2-7
CDR3nt: TGTGCCACCAGCAGAGAGGCAGGGGATACCTCCTACGAGCAGTACTTC
CDR3aa: CATSREAGDTSYEQYF

v_gene: TRBV25-1
d_gene: TRBD1
abundance: .
j_gene: TRBJ1-6
CDR3nt: TGTGCCAGCAGCAGAGGGACAGCCTCACCACCCCTCCACTTT
CDR3aa: CASSRGTASPPLHF

v_gene: TRBV5-6
d_gene: .
abundance: .
j_gene: TRBJ1-4
CDR3nt: TGTGCCAGCAGCTTGGTGAACGGGAATGAAAAACTGTTTTTT
CDR3aa: CASSLVNGNEKLFF

v_gene: TRBV7-8
d_gene: TRBD1
abundance: .
j_gene: TRBJ1-5
CDR3nt: TGTGCCAGCAGCTTAGGGTCAGGGGGTCAGCCCCAGCATTTT
CDR3aa: CASSLGSGGQPQHF

v_gene: TRBV6-4
d_gene: TRBD1
abundance: .
j_gene: TRBJ1-2
CDR3nt: TGTGCCATTAAAAACCGGGACAGAGATTTCTATGGCTACACCTTC
CDR3aa: CAIKNRDRDFYGYTF

v_gene: TRBV5-1
d_gene: TRBD1
abundance: .
j_gene: TRBJ2-2
CDR3nt: TGCGCCAGCGACCGGACAGGGAACACCGGGGAGCTGTTTTTT
CDR3aa: CASDRTGNTGELFF

v_gene: TRBV7-9
d_gene: TRBD2
abundance: once
j_gene: TRBJ2-2
CDR3nt: TGTGCCAGTACCTTGGGACTAGCGGGGGCGAACACCGGGGAGCTGTTTTTT
CDR3aa: CASTLGLAGANTGELFF